This T cell receptor beta chain was profiled in a study of shared clonotypes between healthy human individuals (dated by TCRdb to the early 2020s). Context from the whole study: A few men and two women, aged 18 to 49 years, made up the cohort. For each donor, CD4 naive and CD4 memory were each run on three plates, CD8 naive on two plates, and CD8 memory on one plate. To estimate repertoire size and how much clonotype sharing occurs between individuals, the study deeply sequenced the blood TCR repertoires of 4 to 6 healthy adults. To increase sequencing depth and limit assay-specific biases, TCR repertoire library preparation and sequencing were carried out by different laboratories using diverse techniques. Leukapheresis yielded between about 0.9 and 8.9 billion PBMCs per donor. Findings and caveats that apply to the study as a whole: The genetic and exposure-history diversity represented was limited by the small number of donors. Sampling was restricted to blood, and TCR repertoires in tissue are likely to differ from TCR repertoires in blood. Estimated clonotype richness was generally larger for naive than for memory subsets. Pairwise subsampling led to the expectation that sequencing depth would affect the degree of clonotype sharing among donors. When a few donors were compared, the shared fraction of clonotypes was about 5% for naive CD4, roughly 3.3% for naive CD8, 2.3% for memory CD4, and less than 0.5% for memory CD8. Compared with non-shared clonotypes, the clonotypes found in all four sorted-subset donors had higher generation probabilities. Rarefaction of sorted-subset datasets indicated incomplete sequencing despite the large sequencing depth.

Using the deep immunoSEQ assay, multiplex PCR amplified TCR CDR3 regions from genomic DNA. Genomic DNA extracted from each cell subset was distributed evenly over all wells of several immunoSEQ 96-well plates, and each plate served as one replicate. Each replicate PCR for sorted subsets received approximately 200 ng genomic DNA, equal to about 30,000 T cell genomes. Purified libraries were quantified with a Qubit 3.0 fluorometer, sized on a Bioanalyzer 2100, and re-quantified with the KAPA Library Quantification kit. Every immunoSEQ 96-well plate was sequenced on a separate single-read 150-cycle Illumina NextSeq 550 flow cell. On the study's bioinformatics: Because only junctional sequences without quality scores were contained in the immunoSEQ output, filtering matching that applied to full-length reads could not be performed. To assign V/J genes and CDR3, sequences were annotated using PyIR, a Python wrapper for IgBLAST v1.9, with IMGT germline references. Reads were removed for weak V/J assignments (E-value above 1e-6), missing CDR3, stop codons, out-of-frame junctions, or ambiguous translated residues. V3J clonotypes were defined by identical inferred V gene, J gene, and CDR3 amino acid sequence. To compute the percentage overlap between repertoires, the number of shared unique clonotypes was divided by the size of the smaller repertoire. Repertoire richness was assessed with RTK rarefaction, the Chao1 estimator, and Recon v2.1 estimates of unobserved clonotypes. OLGA was used to compute generation probabilities for all TCRbeta clonotypes that the gDNA method yielded from a handful of donors. The table was pulled from immuneACCESS by TCRdb, which kept in-frame rearrangements only. Such tables lose some clones; where checked, under half of the loss comes from unresolved V genes, and the rest has no known cause. The V and J calls and clone size come from that table; D and trimming were worked out from the DNA. The sample table contains around 2,100,000 clones; only one count was recorded for approximately 94% of them. Jointly, the top ten make up around 1.2% of the sample.

Only one count was recorded for this clone. It lacks a known antigen. No per-base quality is available; no much larger clone lies one base away. The CDR3 runs 13 residues from the cysteine to the phenylalanine. Kept here is only the CDR3 DNA, which spans 39 bases and is read in frame from base 1. Looking up the germline V gene (reference sequence) yields CDR1 LNHDA and CDR2 SQIVND. At the junction V is shortened by 2 bases and J by 7 bases, with 11 bases in between. For the CD8 naive samples, CD45RO-negative cells were positively selected for CCR7, yielding a CD45RA+CCR7+ population from which TemRA cells were excluded. The donors were healthy, HIV-negative adults with no recently reported acute infections or vaccinations. Only Caucasian adults living in Nashville, Tennessee, USA were represented among the donors. After blood collection by leukapheresis, PBMCs were isolated using Ficoll-Histopaque density gradient centrifugation and then cryopreserved in the vapor phase of liquid nitrogen. Purity and quantity of every magnetically sorted T cell population were checked by analytical flow cytometry. From each sorted fraction, genomic DNA was isolated and quantified by UV absorbance on a Nanodrop 2000c.

The sequence is built from TRBV19 and TRBJ1-1, with the D segment identity uncertain. The sequence was collected from a man aged 18 to 35 in good health. The specimen sequenced was naive CD8+ T cells sorted from blood. The cell subset or site label of this sample denotes: CD45RA+CCR7+. The CDR3 region reads CASSILGWGEAFF. Here is the DNA: TGTGCCAGTAGTATACTGGGGTGGGGTGAAGCTTTCTTT. The full variable domain, with segments outside the CDR3 supplied by the reference TRBV19 and TRBJ1-1 proteins, appears as DGGITQSPKYLFRKEGQNVTLSCEQNLNHDAMYWYRQDPGQGLRLIYYSQIVNDFQKGDIAEGYSVSREKKESFPLTVTSAQKNPTAFYLCASSILGWGEAFFGQGTRLTVV.